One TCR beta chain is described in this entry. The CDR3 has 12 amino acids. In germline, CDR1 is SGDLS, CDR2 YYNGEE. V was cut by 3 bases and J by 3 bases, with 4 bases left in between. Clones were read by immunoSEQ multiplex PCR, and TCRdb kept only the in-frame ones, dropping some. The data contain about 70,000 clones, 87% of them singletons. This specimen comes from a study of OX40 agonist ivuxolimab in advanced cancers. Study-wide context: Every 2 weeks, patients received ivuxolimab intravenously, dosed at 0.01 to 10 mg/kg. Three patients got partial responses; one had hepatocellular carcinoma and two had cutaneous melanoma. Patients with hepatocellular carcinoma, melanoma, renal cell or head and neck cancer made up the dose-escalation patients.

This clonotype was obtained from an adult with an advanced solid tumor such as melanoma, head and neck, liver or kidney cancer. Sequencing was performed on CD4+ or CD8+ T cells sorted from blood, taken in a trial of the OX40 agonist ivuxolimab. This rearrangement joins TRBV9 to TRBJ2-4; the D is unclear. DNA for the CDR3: TGTGCCAGCAGCGGGGACAAAAACATTCAGTACTTC. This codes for CASSGDKNIQYF.